Shown below are 3 T cell receptor beta chains from a single sample sequenced in a study of T cell repertoires in cytomegalovirus infection. From the reads, TCRdb called clonotypes with MiXCR, one entry per CDR3 protein. Among about 400,000 distinct CDR3 sequences listed, around 18% were seen once. The sequenced sample was PBMCs. All receptors derive from a human donor in good health (CMV status not recorded). Some clones in this sample may be carry-over from other donors' samples.

This clonotype has at least ten counts. The rearrangement uses TRBV7-2 and TRBJ1-2; no firm D call. Germline V CDR1 and CDR2: SGHTA, FQGNSA. Between the trimmed V and J ends, which lost 2 bases and 6 bases, there was a span of 13 bases. CDR3 length equals 14 residues. The CDR3 sequence: CASSLSSGLDGYTF. DNA of the CDR3: TGTGCCAGCAGCTTAAGTTCAGGTCTCGATGGCTACACCTTC.

The chain has TRBV3-1 and TRBJ1-2, with D unclear. Trimming shortened V by 6 bases and J by 8 bases, and 22 bases separated the two germline ends. From germline, CDR1 is LGHDT and CDR2 YNNKEL (reference sequence). This CDR3 is built from 15 residues. The CDR3 DNA sequence: TGTGCCAGCAGACCTACTCCTAACCCCGGAGGGGGCTACACCTTC. This codes for CASRPTPNPGGGYTF.

The chain combines TRBV27 with TRBJ2-7; D is undetermined. Germline CDR1 MNHEY, CDR2 SMNVEV (reference sequence). The CDR3 runs to 15 residues. Trimming removed 5 bases from V and 0 bases from J, with 14 bases in between. DNA for the CDR3: TGTGCCAGCAGTCCTCGGACGGGTTTCTCCTACGAGCAGTACTTC. Translated: CASSPRTGFSYEQYF.